Listed below are T cell receptor beta chains from one sample, sequenced in a study of T cell clusters in autoimmune cytopenias. TCRdb re-called the multiplex PCR reads and shows each CDR3 protein once, DNA omitted. Seen in this sample are some 8,000 distinct CDR3 sequences; the ten most common clones hold 21%. The sample consisted of peripheral blood. The receptors shown here come from a human donor with an autoimmune cytopenia or autoimmune hepatitis (not recorded which). CDR3s include the opening cysteine and the closing phenylalanine or tryptophan. Each record gives: clone size, V gene, J gene, CDR3 protein. Clone size is not always given. Where it is, it says once, few, many or a class for expanded clones.

clone size: NA
V gene: TRBV24-1
J gene: TRBJ2-7
CDR3 protein: CATSDIQGEVQYF

clone size: NA
V gene: TRBV4-2
J gene: TRBJ2-5
CDR3 protein: CASSQDRGETQYF

clone size: NA
V gene: TRBV12-3/TRBV12-4
J gene: TRBJ2-3
CDR3 protein: CASSLGLGGIKGTDTQYF

clone size: NA
V gene: TRBV7-3
J gene: TRBJ2-2
CDR3 protein: CASSSYTGELFF

clone size: NA
V gene: TRBV4-2
J gene: TRBJ2-7
CDR3 protein: CASSQVAGTYEQFF

clone size: NA
V gene: TRBV5-1
J gene: TRBJ2-7
CDR3 protein: CASSLGGRNSYEQYF

clone size: medium-sized
V gene: TRBV20-1
J gene: TRBJ2-7
CDR3 protein: CSARKTGTTSYEQYF

clone size: NA
V gene: TRBV29-1
J gene: TRBJ2-4
CDR3 protein: CSVEPGLAGGPGAKNIQYF

clone size: NA
V gene: TRBV10-1
J gene: TRBJ2-7
CDR3 protein: CASSGDRGLDEQYF

clone size: medium-sized
V gene: TRBV29-1
J gene: TRBJ1-3
CDR3 protein: CSVDGTGGNTIYF

clone size: NA
V gene: TRBV27
J gene: TRBJ2-5
CDR3 protein: CASSPRRAGSSQETQYF

clone size: NA
V gene: TRBV15
J gene: TRBJ1-2
CDR3 protein: CATSRGQGDYGYTF

clone size: NA
V gene: TRBV5-1
J gene: TRBJ1-1
CDR3 protein: CASSLPGNTEAFF

clone size: NA
V gene: TRBV11-1
J gene: TRBJ1-1
CDR3 protein: CASSPRYRVGTEAFF

clone size: NA
V gene: TRBV18
J gene: TRBJ2-3
CDR3 protein: CASSPLAGDTQYF

clone size: medium-sized
V gene: TRBV29-1
J gene: TRBJ2-1
CDR3 protein: CSCRTDNEQFF

clone size: NA
V gene: TRBV20-1
J gene: TRBJ1-5
CDR3 protein: CSARQGVGQPQHF

clone size: medium-sized
V gene: TRBV11-1
J gene: TRBJ1-2
CDR3 protein: CASTAIERDRGLSGYTF